One sample yielded the 14 T cell receptor beta chains listed below, sequenced in a study of control samples from healthy donors and cancer patients. Generated by immunoSEQ multiplex PCR, the TCRdb table keeps only in-frame clones and is missing some. The table has 170,000 or so clones, 85% to 95% seen once. The sequenced sample consisted of blood. Receptors were obtained from a man aged 18 to 30 in good health.

This chain connects TRBV2 to TRBJ1-4; D may be TRBD1 (5 bases). V lost 3 bases to trimming and J lost 6 bases, with 14 bases between them. The germline gives CDR1 SNHLY, CDR2 FYNNEI. CDR3 size: 15 residues. The DNA for the CDR3 is TGTGCCAGCAGTGAGGATACAGGAAGGGATGAAAAACTGTTTTTT. Translating gives CASSEDTGRDEKLFF.

The chain has TRBV4-1 and TRBJ1-1; 8 bases map to TRBD1. The germline V gene has CDR1 MGHRA and CDR2 YSYEKL. CDR3 length: 14 residues. With 3 bases clipped from V and 5 bases from J, the junction kept 5 bases outside the gene matches. Here the CDR3 reads CASSQTQGDTEAFF. DNA of the CDR3: TGCGCCAGCAGCCAGACACAGGGGGATACTGAAGCTTTCTTT.

This sequence joins TRBV13 and TRBJ2-7, with 8 bases matching TRBD2. This CDR3 has 18 amino acids. J gave up 1 base and V 4 bases, and 15 bases lay outside the gene matches. Germline loops: CDR1 PRHDT, CDR2 FYEKMQ (reference sequence). The DNA of the CDR3 is TGTGCCAGCAGCTATCAGGGTCACCCACTAGCGGAATCCTACGAGCAGTACTTC. Encoded protein: CASSYQGHPLAESYEQYF. The whole variable domain, remainder taken from reference TRBV13 and TRBJ2-7, is AAGVIQSPRHLIKEKRETATLKCYPIPRHDTVYWYQQGPGQDPQFLISFYEKMQSDKGSIPDRFSAQQFSDYHSELNMSSLELGDSALYFCASSYQGHPLAESYEQYFGPGTRLTVT.

The gene calls are TRBV6-5 and TRBJ2-7; D remains ambiguous. Germline CDR1 MNHEY, CDR2 SVGAGI. Trimming pared 7 bases from V and 5 bases from J, leaving 15 bases between. The CDR3 extends over 13 amino acids. The CDR3 DNA reads as TGTGCCAGCACCCCTCCCGGAAGGAACGAGCAGTACTTC. This codes for CASTPPGRNEQYF.

V is TRBV18 and J is TRBJ1-4; D may be TRBD1 (5 bases). The CDR3 runs to 17 residues. Trimming left V 3 bases short and J 2 bases short, with 16 bases between. Germline-derived CDR1 and CDR2 are KGHSH and LQKENI. The CDR3 nucleotides are TGTGCCAGCTCACCTCGGACCCCGGGGGTGACTAATGAAAAACTGTTTTTT. This sequence encodes CASSPRTPGVTNEKLFF.

The rearrangement links TRBV30 to TRBJ2-6; D gene uncertain. The CDR3 covers 13 residues. CDR1 is GTSNPN and CDR2 is SVGIG in the germline V gene (reference sequence). Trimming removed 7 bases at V and 1 base at J, with 8 bases between. As DNA, the CDR3 is TGTGCCTATGTCGTATCTGGGGCCAACGTCCTGACTTTC. This encodes CAYVVSGANVLTF.

The chain employs TRBV24-1 and TRBJ2-3; TRBD1 might be the D (6 bases). The CDR3 totals 15 residues. Looked up from germline, CDR1 is KGHDR and CDR2 is SFDVKD. V lost 3 bases and J 2 bases, leaving 11 bases between the germline ends. CDR3 nucleotide sequence: TGTGCCACCAGTGATGTGACAGGACCCACAGATACGCAGTATTTT. This translates into CATSDVTGPTDTQYF.

The CDR3 nucleotides are TGCGCCAGCAGCCTAAGGACAGGGCTCACTGAAGCTTTCTTT. As protein: CASSLRTGLTEAFF. The rearrangement links TRBV5-1 to TRBJ1-1; TRBD1 agrees at 8 bases. This CDR3 is 14 amino acids long. Germline trimming cut 4 bases from V and 4 bases from J; bases unmatched to any gene: 6. Germline values: CDR1 SGHRS, CDR2 YFSETQ.

This chain uses TRBV30 with TRBJ1-6, with 8 bases lining up with TRBD1. J lost 7 bases, V lost 5 bases, and 10 bases had no gene match. The CDR3 length is 15 residues. In germline, CDR1 is GTSNPN, CDR2 SVGIG (reference sequence). CDR3 bases: TGTGCCTGGCGTATGAACAGGGGGATGAATTCACCCCTCCACTTT. Translated, it gives CAWRMNRGMNSPLHF.

The chain employs TRBV19 and TRBJ1-1; 11 bases are shared with TRBD1. The CDR3 covers 13 residues. The ends lost 5 bases at V and 7 bases at J; junction bases unmatched: 3. Germline CDR1 is LNHDA and CDR2 is SQIVND (reference sequence). DNA for the CDR3: TGTGCCAGTAGTCCTGGGACAGGGGGTGAAGCTTTCTTT. Protein product: CASSPGTGGEAFF. The whole variable domain, remainder taken from reference TRBV19 and TRBJ1-1, is DGGITQSPKYLFRKEGQNVTLSCEQNLNHDAMYWYRQDPGQGLRLIYYSQIVNDFQKGDIAEGYSVSREKKESFPLTVTSAQKNPTAFYLCASSPGTGGEAFFGQGTRLTVV.

This clone showed up just once. The rearrangement links TRBV10-2 to TRBJ1-5; D perhaps matches TRBD1 (6 bases). The CDR3 length is 15 residues. Germline CDR1 and CDR2: WSHSY and SAAADI. V shed 4 bases and J shed 2 bases, with 12 bases lying between them. CDR3 protein: CASSVGGRGNQPQHF. The CDR3 bases are TGCGCCAGCAGTGTCGGGGGGCGCGGCAATCAGCCCCAGCATTTT.

The V gene is TRBV18, the J gene TRBJ1-5; TRBD1 agrees at 7 bases. CDR1 is KGHSH, CDR2 LQKENI, per germline. The length of the CDR3 is 17 residues. With V trimmed by 2 bases and J by 7 bases, 14 bases remained unmatched. CDR3 amino acids: CASSPSQSQGEGQPQHF. CDR3 DNA sequence: TGTGCCAGCTCACCATCACAGAGCCAGGGGGAAGGGCAGCCCCAGCATTTT.

The chain has TRBV6-5 and TRBJ2-2; 9 bases match TRBD2. The CDR3 has 15 residues. The V gene end was trimmed by 2 bases and the J gene end by 4 bases; junction bases not matched to a gene: 2. Germline CDR1 and CDR2: MNHEY and SVGAGI. The CDR3 DNA follows: TGTGCCAGCAGTTACAAGCGGGGGGCCACCGGGGAGCTGTTTTTT. It encodes CASSYKRGATGELFF.

The rearrangement links TRBV5-1 to TRBJ2-1, with a tentative D call TRBD1 (6 bases). Trimming cost V 0 bases and J 8 bases, with 21 bases left between them. Germline V gene data show CDR1 as SGHRS and CDR2 as YFSETQ. The CDR3 runs 17 residues. The DNA for the CDR3 is TGCGCCAGCAGCTTGGCGGCCGGGCGAAACAGGGATGATGAGCAGTTCTTC. Translation gives CASSLAAGRNRDDEQFF.